These 14 T cell receptor beta chains were sequenced from one sample in a study of blood T cell repertoires in COVID-19. Here immunoSEQ multiplex PCR was the method, and the copy in TCRdb shows in-frame clones only, minus some. The data hold roughly 500,000 clones, with approximately 91% observed a single time. The sequenced sample consisted of PBMCs or T cells enriched from blood (not recorded which). These receptors were obtained from a woman aged 55 to 70 who had recovered from COVID-19.

The genes are TRBV9 and TRBJ1-1; perhaps TRBD1 as D (5 bases). The CDR3 is 14 residues long. V was trimmed by 2 bases and J by 1 base, leaving 9 bases between them. The germline V gene encodes CDR1 SGDLS and CDR2 YYNGEE. This CDR3 is CASSVLTGNTEAFF. CDR3 DNA: TGTGCCAGCAGCGTGTTAACAGGGAACACTGAAGCTTTCTTT. The entire variable domain, with the rest obtained from reference TRBV9 and TRBJ1-1, is as follows: DSGVTQTPKHLITATGQRVTLRCSPRSGDLSVYWYQQSLDQGLQFLIQYYNGEERAKGNILERFSAQQFPDLHSELNLSSLELGDSALYFCASSVLTGNTEAFFGQGTRLTVV.

J is TRBJ1-5 and V is TRBV24-1; 7 bases fit TRBD1. This CDR3 spans 15 amino acids. Germline V lookup: CDR1 KGHDR, CDR2 SFDVKD. J was trimmed by 4 bases and V by 6 bases; bases with no gene match: 8. This chain's CDR3 is CATSPRQGRNQPQHF. CDR3 bases: TGTGCCACCAGTCCCCGACAGGGCAGAAATCAGCCCCAGCATTTT.

The genes are TRBV28 and TRBJ1-5; no clear D. The CDR3 has 15 residues. Germline CDR1 and CDR2: MDHEN and SYDVKM. The V gene lost 5 bases and the J gene lost 0 bases, with 11 bases spanning the gap. The CDR3 region has the DNA TGTGCCAGCAGTCGTTGGGAGACTAGCAATCAGCCCCAGCATTTT. It specifies CASSRWETSNQPQHF.

Of note for this clone: The same CDR3 also results from other DNA sequences found in this sample. The CDR3 loop is CASIFGTGNTEAFF. The CDR3 DNA reads as TGTGCCAGCATTTTCGGGACAGGAAACACTGAAGCTTTCTTT. The chain recombines TRBV2 with TRBJ1-1; 8 bases are shared with TRBD1. CDR1 and CDR2 (germline): SNHLY, FYNNEI. The length of the CDR3 is 14 residues. Trimming removed 7 bases from V and 2 bases from J; junction bases left unmatched: 6.

The gene calls are TRBV7-9 and TRBJ2-7; a possible D gene is TRBD2 (5 bases). Trimming removed 11 bases at V and 2 bases at J, with 10 bases between. Germline CDR1 is SEHNR and CDR2 is FQNEAQ (reference sequence). The CDR3 runs to 11 residues. The CDR3 coding sequence is TGTGCCCTAGCCGGGGCCTACGAGCAGTACTTC. Protein: CALAGAYEQYF.

Regarding this clone: A read error may account for a junction end that differs from germline. The chain joins TRBV3-1 (or the pseudogene TRBV3-2) to TRBJ2-6; tentative D call: TRBD2 (6 bases). Germline V lookup: CDR1 LGHDT, CDR2 YNNKEL (reference sequence). The CDR3 has 14 residues. CDR3 amino acids: CASSPTGRNLGEAF. The CDR3 coding sequence is TGTGCCAGCAGCCCTACGGGACGGAATCTGGGGGAGGCTTTC.

Only one count was recorded for this clone. This chain joins TRBV4-2 and TRBJ2-3; D is perhaps TRBD2 (7 bases). The germline V gene encodes CDR1 LGHNA and CDR2 YNFKEQ. V was cut by 5 bases and J by 5 bases, with 11 bases left in between. CDR3 size: 13 residues. CDR3 nucleotide sequence: TGTGCCAGCAGCGGGGGGGCCAGAGATACGCAGTATTTT. Its translation is CASSGGARDTQYF.

The rearrangement links TRBV5-1 to TRBJ2-5, with D possibly matching TRBD2 (5 bases). The CDR3 is 15 residues long. Germline V lookup: CDR1 SGHRS, CDR2 YFSETQ. V lost 0 bases to trimming and J lost 5 bases, with 14 bases between them. CDR3 bases: TGCGCCAGCAGCTTGGATGGCGGGTCCGGGGAGACCCAGTACTTC. Protein: CASSLDGGSGETQYF.

The chain uses TRBV3-1 (or the pseudogene TRBV3-2) and TRBJ1-5; no firm D call. The CDR3 consists of 13 residues. Trimming left V 0 bases short and J 9 bases short, with 9 bases between. Germline-derived CDR1 and CDR2 are LGHDT and YNNKEL (reference sequence). The CDR3 sequence is CASSQDLLGPQHF. The CDR3 DNA sequence: TGTGCCAGCAGCCAAGATCTTCTCGGGCCCCAGCATTTT.

The chain joins TRBV12-5 to TRBJ2-7; D ambiguous. The length of the CDR3 is 12 residues. V was pared by 1 base and J by 4 bases, with 5 bases between. The germline V gene has CDR1 LGHNT and CDR2 FRNRAP. CDR3 in amino acids: CASGLAKYEQYF. The CDR3 DNA sequence: TGTGCTAGTGGTTTGGCAAAATACGAGCAGTACTTC.

The rearrangement joins TRBV24-1 to TRBJ1-2; TRBD1 might be the D (6 bases). The CDR3 runs 14 residues. Germline assignment: CDR1 KGHDR and CDR2 SFDVKD. V was clipped by 2 bases and J by 3 bases, with 9 bases between them. The CDR3, as DNA: TGTGCCACCAGTGATTGGGACACCGACTATGGCTACACCTTC. Translating gives CATSDWDTDYGYTF.

The chain carries TRBV7-2 and TRBJ1-3; D is ambiguous. The germline gives CDR1 SGHTA, CDR2 FQGNSA. V dropped 3 bases and J dropped 1 base, with 13 bases sitting between them. CDR3 length: 16 amino acids. The CDR3: CASSLQVLDSGNTIYF. The CDR3 nucleotides read TGTGCCAGCAGCTTGCAGGTCCTCGATTCTGGAAACACCATATATTTT.

Only one count was recorded for this clone. The chain has TRBV2 and TRBJ2-3; 9 positions agree with TRBD1. The CDR3 runs to 15 residues. The germline CDR1 and CDR2 sequences are SNHLY and FYNNEI. The ends lost 6 bases at V and 3 bases at J; junction bases unmatched: 7. CDR3 sequence: CASREQGAETDTQYF. For the CDR3, the DNA is TGTGCCAGCAGAGAACAGGGGGCCGAGACAGATACGCAGTATTTT.

In the case of this clone: Different DNA sequences within this sample yield the same CDR3. The chain recombines TRBV20-1 with TRBJ2-1; 8 bases map to TRBD1. Germline values: CDR1 DFQATT, CDR2 SNEGSKA (reference sequence). The junction had 2 bases not matched to a gene; V was cut back by 3 bases and J by 7 bases. The CDR3 totals 12 residues. CDR3: CSASRQGNEQFF. The CDR3 DNA is TGCAGTGCTAGTAGACAGGGGAATGAGCAGTTCTTC.